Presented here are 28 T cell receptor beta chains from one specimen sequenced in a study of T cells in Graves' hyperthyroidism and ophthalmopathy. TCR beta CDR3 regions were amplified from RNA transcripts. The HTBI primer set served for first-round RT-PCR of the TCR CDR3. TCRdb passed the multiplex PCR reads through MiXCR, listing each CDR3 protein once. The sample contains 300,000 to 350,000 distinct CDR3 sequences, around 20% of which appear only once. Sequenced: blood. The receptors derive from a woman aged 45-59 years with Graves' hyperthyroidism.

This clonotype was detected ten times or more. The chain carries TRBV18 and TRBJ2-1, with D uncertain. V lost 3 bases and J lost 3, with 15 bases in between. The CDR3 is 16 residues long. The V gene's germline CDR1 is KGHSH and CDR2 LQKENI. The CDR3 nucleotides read TGTGCCAGCTCACCCTCCGGGTGGGGAATCTACAATGAGCAGTTCTTC. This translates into CASSPSGWGIYNEQFF.

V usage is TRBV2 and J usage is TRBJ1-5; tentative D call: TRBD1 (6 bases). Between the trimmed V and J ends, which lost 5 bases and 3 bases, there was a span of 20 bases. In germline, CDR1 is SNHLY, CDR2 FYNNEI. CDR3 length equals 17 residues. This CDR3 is CASSYTAGQFSNQPQHF. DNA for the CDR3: TGTGCCAGCAGTTACACAGCTGGACAGTTCTCCAATCAGCCCCAGCATTTT.

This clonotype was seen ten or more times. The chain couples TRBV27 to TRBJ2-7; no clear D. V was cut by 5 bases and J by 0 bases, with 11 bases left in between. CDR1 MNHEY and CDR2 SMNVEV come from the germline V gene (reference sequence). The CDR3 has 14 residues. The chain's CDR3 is CASSLIGNSYEQYF. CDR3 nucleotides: TGTGCCAGCAGTCTAATAGGCAACTCCTACGAGCAGTACTTC.

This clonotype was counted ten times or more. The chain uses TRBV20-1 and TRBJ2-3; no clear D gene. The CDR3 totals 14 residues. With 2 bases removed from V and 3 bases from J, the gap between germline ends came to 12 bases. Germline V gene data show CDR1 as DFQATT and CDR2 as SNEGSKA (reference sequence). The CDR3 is CSARLALGTDTQYF. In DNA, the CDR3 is TGCAGTGCTAGACTGGCTTTAGGGACAGATACGCAGTATTTT.

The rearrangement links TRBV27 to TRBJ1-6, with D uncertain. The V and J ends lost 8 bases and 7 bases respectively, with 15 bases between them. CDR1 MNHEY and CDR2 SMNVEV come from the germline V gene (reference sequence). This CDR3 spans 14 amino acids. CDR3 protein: CASGRTPGNSPLHF. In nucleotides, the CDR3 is TGTGCCAGCGGTCGGACGCCGGGAAATTCACCCCTCCACTTT.

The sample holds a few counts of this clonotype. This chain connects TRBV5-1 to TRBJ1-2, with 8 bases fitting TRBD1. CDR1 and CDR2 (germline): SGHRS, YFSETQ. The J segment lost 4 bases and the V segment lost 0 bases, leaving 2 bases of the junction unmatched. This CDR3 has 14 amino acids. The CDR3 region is CASSLEQGGYGYTF. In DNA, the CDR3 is TGCGCCAGCAGCTTGGAACAGGGGGGCTATGGCTACACCTTC.

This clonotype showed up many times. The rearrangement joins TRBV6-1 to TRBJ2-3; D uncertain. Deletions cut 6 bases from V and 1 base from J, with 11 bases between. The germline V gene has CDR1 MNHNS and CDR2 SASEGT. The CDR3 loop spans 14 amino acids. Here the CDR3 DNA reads TGTGCCAGCAGCCAACTTGGTCGCACAGATACGCAGTATTTT. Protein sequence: CASSQLGRTDTQYF.

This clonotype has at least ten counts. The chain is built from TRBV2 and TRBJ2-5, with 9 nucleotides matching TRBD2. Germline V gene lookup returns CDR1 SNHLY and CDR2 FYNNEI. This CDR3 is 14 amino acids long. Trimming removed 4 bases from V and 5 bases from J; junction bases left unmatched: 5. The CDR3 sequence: CASSGLAGHETQYF. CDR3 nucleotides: TGTGCCAGCAGTGGGCTAGCGGGACACGAGACCCAGTACTTC.

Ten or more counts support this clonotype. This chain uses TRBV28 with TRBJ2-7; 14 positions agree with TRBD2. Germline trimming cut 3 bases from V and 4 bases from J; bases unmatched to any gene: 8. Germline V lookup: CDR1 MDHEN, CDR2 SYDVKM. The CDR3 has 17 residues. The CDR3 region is CASSFVTRLAGGYEQYF. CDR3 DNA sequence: TGTGCCAGCAGTTTCGTCACTCGACTAGCGGGAGGGTACGAGCAGTACTTC.

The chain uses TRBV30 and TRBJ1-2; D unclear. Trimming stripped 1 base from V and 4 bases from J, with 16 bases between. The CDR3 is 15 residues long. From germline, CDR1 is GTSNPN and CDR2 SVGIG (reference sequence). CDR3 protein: CAWSASGMESYGYTF. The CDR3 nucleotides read TGTGCCTGGAGTGCGTCCGGGATGGAATCCTATGGCTACACCTTC. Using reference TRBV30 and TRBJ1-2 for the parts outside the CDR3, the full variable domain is SQTIHQWPATLVQPVGSPLSLECTVEGTSNPNLYWYRQAAGRGLQLLFYSVGIGQISSEVPQNLSASRPQDRQFILSSKKLLLSDSGFYLCAWSASGMESYGYTFGSGTRLTVV.

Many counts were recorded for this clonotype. This chain's CDR3 is CAWSLGRTATNEKLFF. The CDR3 region has the DNA TGTGCCTGGAGTCTCGGCCGTACCGCAACTAATGAAAAACTGTTTTTT. The chain employs TRBV30 and TRBJ1-4; no firm D call. This CDR3 contains 16 residues. The germline CDR1 and CDR2 sequences are GTSNPN and SVGIG (reference sequence). V was pared by 2 bases and J by 0 bases, with 13 bases between. Looking up the rest from reference TRBV30 and TRBJ1-4 gives the full variable domain: SQTIHQWPATLVQPVGSPLSLECTVEGTSNPNLYWYRQAAGRGLQLLFYSVGIGQISSEVPQNLSASRPQDRQFILSSKKLLLSDSGFYLCAWSLGRTATNEKLFFGSGTQLSVL.

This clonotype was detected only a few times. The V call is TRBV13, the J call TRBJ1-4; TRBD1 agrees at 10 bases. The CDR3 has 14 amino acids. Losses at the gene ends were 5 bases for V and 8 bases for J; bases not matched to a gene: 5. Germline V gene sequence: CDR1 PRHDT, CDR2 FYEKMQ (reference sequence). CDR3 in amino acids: CASSRTGGEEKLFF. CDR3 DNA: TGTGCCAGCAGCCGGACAGGGGGGGAGGAAAAACTGTTTTTT.

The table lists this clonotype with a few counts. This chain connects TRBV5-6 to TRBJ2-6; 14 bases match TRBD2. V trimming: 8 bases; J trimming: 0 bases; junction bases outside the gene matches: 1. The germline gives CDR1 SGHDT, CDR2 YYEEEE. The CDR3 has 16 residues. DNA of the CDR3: TGTGCCAGTGGACTAGCGGGGGGCTCTGGGGCCAACGTCCTGACTTTC. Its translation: CASGLAGGSGANVLTF.

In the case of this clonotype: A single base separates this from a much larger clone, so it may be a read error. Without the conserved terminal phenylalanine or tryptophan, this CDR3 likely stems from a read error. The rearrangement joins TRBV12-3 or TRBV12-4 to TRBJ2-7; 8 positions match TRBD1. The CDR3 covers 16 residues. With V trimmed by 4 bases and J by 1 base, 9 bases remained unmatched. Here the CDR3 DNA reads TGTGCCAGCAGTTCCATGGACAGGGCAATTTCCTACGAGCAGTACTAC. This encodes CASSSMDRAISYEQYY.

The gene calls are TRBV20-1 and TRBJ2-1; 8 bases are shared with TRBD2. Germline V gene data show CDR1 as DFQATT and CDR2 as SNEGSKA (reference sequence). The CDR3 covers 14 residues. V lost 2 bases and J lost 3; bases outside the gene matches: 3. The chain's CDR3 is CSARQLAVYNEQFF. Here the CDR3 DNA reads TGCAGTGCTAGACAACTAGCGGTCTACAATGAGCAGTTCTTC.

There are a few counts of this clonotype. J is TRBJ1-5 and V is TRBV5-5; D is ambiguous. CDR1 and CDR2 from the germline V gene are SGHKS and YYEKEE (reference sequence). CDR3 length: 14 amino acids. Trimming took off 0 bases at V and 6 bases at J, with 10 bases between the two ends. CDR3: CASSLGRVSQPQHF. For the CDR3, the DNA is TGTGCCAGCAGCTTGGGGAGGGTCTCTCAGCCCCAGCATTTT. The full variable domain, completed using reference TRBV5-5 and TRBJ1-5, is DAGVTQSPTHLIKTRGQQVTLRCSPISGHKSVSWYQQVLGQGPQFIFQYYEKEERGRGNFPDRFSARQFPNYSSELNVNALLLGDSALYLCASSLGRVSQPQHFGDGTRLSIL.

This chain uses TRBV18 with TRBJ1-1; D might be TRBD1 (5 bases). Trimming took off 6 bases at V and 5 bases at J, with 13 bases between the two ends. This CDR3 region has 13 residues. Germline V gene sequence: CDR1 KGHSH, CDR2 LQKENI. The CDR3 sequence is CASSQGGRTEAFF. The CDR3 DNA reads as TGTGCCAGCTCGCAGGGTGGTAGGACTGAAGCTTTCTTT. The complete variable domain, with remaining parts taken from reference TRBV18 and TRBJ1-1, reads NAGVMQNPRHLVRRRGQEARLRCSPMKGHSHVYWYRQLPEEGLKFMVYLQKENIIDESGMPKERFSAEFPKEGPSILRIQQVVRGDSAAYFCASSQGGRTEAFFGQGTRLTVV.

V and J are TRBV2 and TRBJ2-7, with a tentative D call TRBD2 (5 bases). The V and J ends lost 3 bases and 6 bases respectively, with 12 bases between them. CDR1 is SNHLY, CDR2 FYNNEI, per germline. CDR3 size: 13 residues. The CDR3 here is CASSDSVAREQYF. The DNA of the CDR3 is TGTGCCAGCAGTGATAGCGTAGCGCGCGAGCAGTACTTC.

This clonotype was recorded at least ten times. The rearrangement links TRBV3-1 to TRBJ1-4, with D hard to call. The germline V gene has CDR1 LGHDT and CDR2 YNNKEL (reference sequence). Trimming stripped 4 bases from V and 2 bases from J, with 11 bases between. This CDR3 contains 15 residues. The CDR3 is CASSPNRGTNEKLFF. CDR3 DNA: TGTGCCAGCAGCCCCAACCGCGGGACTAATGAAAAACTGTTTTTT.

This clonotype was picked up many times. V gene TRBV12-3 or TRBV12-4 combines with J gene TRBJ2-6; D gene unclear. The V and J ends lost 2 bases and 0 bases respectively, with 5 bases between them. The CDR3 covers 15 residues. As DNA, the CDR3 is TGTGCCAGCAGTTTACACCACTCTGGGGCCAACGTCCTGACTTTC. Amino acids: CASSLHHSGANVLTF.

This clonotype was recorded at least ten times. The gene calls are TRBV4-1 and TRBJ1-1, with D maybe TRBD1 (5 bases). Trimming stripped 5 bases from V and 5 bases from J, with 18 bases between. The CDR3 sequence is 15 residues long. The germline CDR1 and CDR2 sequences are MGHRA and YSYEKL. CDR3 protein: CASSKSGQTITEAFF. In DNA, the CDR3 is TGCGCCAGCAGCAAATCAGGACAAACTATAACTGAAGCTTTCTTT.

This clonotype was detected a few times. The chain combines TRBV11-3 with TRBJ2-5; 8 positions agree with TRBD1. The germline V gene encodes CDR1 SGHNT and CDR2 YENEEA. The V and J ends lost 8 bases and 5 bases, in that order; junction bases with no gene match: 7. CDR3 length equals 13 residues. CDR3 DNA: TGTGCCAGCGCCTCGACAGGGGTTGAGACCCAGTACTTC. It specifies CASASTGVETQYF. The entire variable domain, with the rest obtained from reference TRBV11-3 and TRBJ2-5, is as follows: EAGVVQSPRYKIIEKKQPVAFWCNPISGHNTLYWYLQNLGQGPELLIRYENEEAVDDSQLPKDRFSAERLKGVDSTLKIQPAELGDSAVYLCASASTGVETQYFGPGTRLLVL.

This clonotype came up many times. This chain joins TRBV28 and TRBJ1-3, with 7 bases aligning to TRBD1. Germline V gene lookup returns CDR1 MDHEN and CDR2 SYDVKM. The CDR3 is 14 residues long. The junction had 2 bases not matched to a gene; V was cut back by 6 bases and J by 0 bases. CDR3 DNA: TGTGCCAGCAGCCGACAGGGCTCTGGAAACACCATATATTTT. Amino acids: CASSRQGSGNTIYF. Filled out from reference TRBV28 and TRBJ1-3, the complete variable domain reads DVKVTQSSRYLVKRTGEKVFLECVQDMDHENMFWYRQDPGLGLRLIYFSYDVKMKEKGDIPEGYSVSREKKERFSLILESASTNQTSMYLCASSRQGSGNTIYFGEGSWLTVV.

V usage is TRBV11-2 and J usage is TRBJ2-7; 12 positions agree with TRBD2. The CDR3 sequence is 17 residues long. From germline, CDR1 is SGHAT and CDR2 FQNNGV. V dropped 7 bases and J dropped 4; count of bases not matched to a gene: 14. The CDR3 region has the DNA TGTGCCAGCATCATTACCGGGGCTAGCGGGAGGGCGTACGAGCAGTACTTC. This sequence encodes CASIITGASGRAYEQYF.

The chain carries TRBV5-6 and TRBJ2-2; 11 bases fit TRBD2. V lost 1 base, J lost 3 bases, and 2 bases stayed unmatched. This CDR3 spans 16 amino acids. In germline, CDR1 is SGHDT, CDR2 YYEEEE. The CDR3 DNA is TGTGCCAGCAGCTTGTTACTAGCGGGGGACACCGGGGAGCTGTTTTTT. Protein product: CASSLLLAGDTGELFF.

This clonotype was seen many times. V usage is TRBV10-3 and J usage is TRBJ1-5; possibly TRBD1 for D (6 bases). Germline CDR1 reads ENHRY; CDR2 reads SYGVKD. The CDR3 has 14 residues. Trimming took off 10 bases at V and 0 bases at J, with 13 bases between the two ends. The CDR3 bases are TGTGCCACCCAGGGGCGCGGTAGCAATCAGCCCCAGCATTTT. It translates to CATQGRGSNQPQHF.

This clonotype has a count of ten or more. CDR3 region: CASRGQNTGELFF. Written as DNA, the CDR3 is TGTGCCAGCAGGGGACAGAACACCGGGGAGCTGTTTTTT. J is TRBJ2-2 and V is TRBV2; TRBD1 might be the D (6 bases). Germline V gives CDR1 SNHLY, CDR2 FYNNEI. V lost 6 bases and J 1 base, leaving 6 bases between the germline ends. This CDR3 contains 13 residues.

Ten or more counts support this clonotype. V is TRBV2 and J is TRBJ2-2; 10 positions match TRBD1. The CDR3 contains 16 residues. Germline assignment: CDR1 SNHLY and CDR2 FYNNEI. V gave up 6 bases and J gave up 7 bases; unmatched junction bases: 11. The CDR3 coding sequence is TGTGCCAGCAGCGATCCGGGACAGGGGAACCGCGGGGAGCTGTTTTTT. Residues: CASSDPGQGNRGELFF.